This T cell receptor beta chain was sequenced during a study of blood T cell repertoires in COVID-19. Study background: Acute-phase and convalescent COVID-19 samples originated in the United States, Italy and Spain. Nucleic acid was either cDNA or gDNA, and it came from T cells, B-cell-depleted T cells, or PBMCs.

Per the study methods: Quantification of nucleated cells was approximated via reference gene primer amplification. This table comes from immunoSEQ multiplex PCR, and its TCRdb copy is limited to in-frame clones, with some not included. Clone size and V and J calls were adopted from that table, with D and trimming inferred from the DNA. The profile shows about 160,000 clones, roughly 91% of them singletons. V trimming: 5 bases; J trimming: 7 bases; junction bases outside the gene matches: 5. This CDR3 comprises 14 residues. In germline, CDR1 is LGHDT, CDR2 YNNKEL (reference sequence). The sequence derives from a woman between 50 and 59 years old with acute or convalescent COVID-19. The chain couples TRBV3-1 (or the pseudogene TRBV3-2) to TRBJ1-6; 7 positions match TRBD1. The sample taken for sequencing was peripheral blood. CDR3 loop: CASSSGTVNSPLHF. The CDR3 DNA follows: TGTGCCAGCAGCTCTGGGACAGTAAATTCACCCCTCCACTTT.